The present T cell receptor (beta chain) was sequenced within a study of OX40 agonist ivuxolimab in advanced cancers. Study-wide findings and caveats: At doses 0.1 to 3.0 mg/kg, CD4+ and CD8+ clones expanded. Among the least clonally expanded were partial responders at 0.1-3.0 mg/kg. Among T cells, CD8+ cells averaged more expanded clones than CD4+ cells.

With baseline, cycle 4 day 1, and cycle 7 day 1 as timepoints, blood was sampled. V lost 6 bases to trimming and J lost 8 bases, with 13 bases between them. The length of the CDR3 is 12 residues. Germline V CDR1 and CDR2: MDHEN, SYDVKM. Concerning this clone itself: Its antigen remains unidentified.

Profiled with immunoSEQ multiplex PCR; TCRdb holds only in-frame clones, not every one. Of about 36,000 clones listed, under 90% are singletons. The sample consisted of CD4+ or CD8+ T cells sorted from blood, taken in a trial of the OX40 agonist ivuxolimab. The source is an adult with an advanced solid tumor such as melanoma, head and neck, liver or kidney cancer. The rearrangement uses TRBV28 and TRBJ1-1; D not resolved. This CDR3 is CASSLRWEEAFF. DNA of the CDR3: TGTGCCAGCAGCCTCAGATGGGAGGAAGCTTTCTTT.